Listed here are 2 T cell receptor beta chains from one sample, sequenced in a study of T cells in localized non-small cell lung cancer. Libraries were prepared by immunoSEQ multiplex PCR; TCRdb keeps only in-frame clonotypes and omits some of them. The repertoire includes 25,000 to 35,000 clones, about 90% of them detected once, and less than 5% sits in the top ten. The material was peripheral blood mononuclear cells, obtained before any cancer treatment. The origin of the receptors is a woman aged 40-69 years with stage III lung adenocarcinoma.

This chain links TRBV5-4 with TRBJ2-1; no firm D call. V was trimmed by 3 bases and J by 1 base, leaving 8 bases between them. Germline lookup yields CDR1 SGHNT and CDR2 YYREEE (reference sequence). The CDR3 has 14 amino acids. Here the CDR3 reads CASSSLGSYNEQFF. The CDR3 DNA is TGTGCCAGCAGCTCTTTGGGATCCTACAATGAGCAGTTCTTC.

J is TRBJ2-5 and V is TRBV6-1, with D hard to call. Germline V gene lookup returns CDR1 MNHNS and CDR2 SASEGT. This CDR3 spans 15 amino acids. Between the trimmed V and J ends, which lost 0 bases and 10 bases, there was a span of 18 bases. The CDR3 protein is CASSEATNEVYDQYF. CDR3 sequence (DNA): TGTGCCAGCAGTGAAGCGACGAATGAGGTATATGACCAGTACTTC.